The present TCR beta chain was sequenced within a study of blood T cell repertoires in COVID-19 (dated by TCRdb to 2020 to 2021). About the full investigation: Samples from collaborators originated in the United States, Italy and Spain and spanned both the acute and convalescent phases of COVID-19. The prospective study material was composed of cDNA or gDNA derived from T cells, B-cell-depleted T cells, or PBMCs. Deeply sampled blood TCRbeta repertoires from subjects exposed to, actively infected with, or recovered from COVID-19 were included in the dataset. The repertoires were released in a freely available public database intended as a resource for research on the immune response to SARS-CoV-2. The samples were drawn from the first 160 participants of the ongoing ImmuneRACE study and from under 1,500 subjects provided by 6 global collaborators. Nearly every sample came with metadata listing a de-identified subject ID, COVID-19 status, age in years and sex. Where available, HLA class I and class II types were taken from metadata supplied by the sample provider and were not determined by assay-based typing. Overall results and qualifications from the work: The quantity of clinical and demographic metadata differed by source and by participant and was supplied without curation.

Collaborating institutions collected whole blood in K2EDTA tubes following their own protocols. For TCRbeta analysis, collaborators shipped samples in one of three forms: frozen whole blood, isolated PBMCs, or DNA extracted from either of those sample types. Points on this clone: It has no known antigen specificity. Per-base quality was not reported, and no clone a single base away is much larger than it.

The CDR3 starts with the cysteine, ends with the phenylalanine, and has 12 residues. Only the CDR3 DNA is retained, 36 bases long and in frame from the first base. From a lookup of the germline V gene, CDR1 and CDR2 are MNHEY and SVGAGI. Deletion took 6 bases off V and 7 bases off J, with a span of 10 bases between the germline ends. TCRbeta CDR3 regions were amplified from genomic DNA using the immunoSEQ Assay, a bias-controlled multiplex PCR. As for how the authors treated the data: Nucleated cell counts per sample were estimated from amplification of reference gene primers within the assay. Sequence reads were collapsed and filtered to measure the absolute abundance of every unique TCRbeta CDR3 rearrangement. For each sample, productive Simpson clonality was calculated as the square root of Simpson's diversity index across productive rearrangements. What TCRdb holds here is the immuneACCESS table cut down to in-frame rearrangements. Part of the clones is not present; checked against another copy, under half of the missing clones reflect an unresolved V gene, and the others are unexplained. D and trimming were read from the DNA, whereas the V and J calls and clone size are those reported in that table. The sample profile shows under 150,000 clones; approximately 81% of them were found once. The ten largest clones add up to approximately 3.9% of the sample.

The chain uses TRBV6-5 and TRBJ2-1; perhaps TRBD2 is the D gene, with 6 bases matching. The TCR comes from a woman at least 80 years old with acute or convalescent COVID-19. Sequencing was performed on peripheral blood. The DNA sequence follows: TGTGCCAGCAGACAGGAGGGGAATGAGCAGTTCTTC. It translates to CASRQEGNEQFF.